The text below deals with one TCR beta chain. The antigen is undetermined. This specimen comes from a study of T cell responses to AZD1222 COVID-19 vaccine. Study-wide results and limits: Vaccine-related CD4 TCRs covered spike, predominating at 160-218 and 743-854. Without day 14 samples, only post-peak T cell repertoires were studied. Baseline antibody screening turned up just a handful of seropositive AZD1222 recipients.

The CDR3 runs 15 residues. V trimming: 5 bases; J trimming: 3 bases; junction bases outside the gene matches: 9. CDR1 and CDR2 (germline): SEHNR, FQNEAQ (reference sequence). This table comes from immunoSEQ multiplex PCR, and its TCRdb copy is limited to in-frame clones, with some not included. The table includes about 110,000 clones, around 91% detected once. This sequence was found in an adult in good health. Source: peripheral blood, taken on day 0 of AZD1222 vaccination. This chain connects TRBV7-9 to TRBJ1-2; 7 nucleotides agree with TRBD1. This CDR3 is CASSPGQAAYYGYTF. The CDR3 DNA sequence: TGTGCCAGCAGCCCCGGACAGGCAGCCTACTATGGCTACACCTTC.